This T cell receptor (beta chain) was sequenced in a study of vaccination effects on CD4 cells after COVID-19. Sequencing in the ViraFEST assay came after antigen-specific CD4+ T cells had been expanded with viral peptide pools, which were used to stimulate PBMC. CD4+ T cell isolation took place after nine to eleven days of culture. Vaccinees lacked prior SARS-CoV-2 infection and tested negative for nucleocapsid antibodies. Germline CDR1 MNHEY, CDR2 SVGAGI. V dropped 5 bases and J dropped 2 bases, with 12 bases sitting between them. CDR3 length: 14 amino acids. Concerning this clone itself: Its antigen is not identified.

The table came from immunoSEQ multiplex PCR; TCRdb's copy has only in-frame clones and leaves some out. This sample has 25,000 or so clones; roughly 68% occur once, and the top ten carry 20% to 25%. The sequencing used CD4+ T cells from PBMCs cultured with HCoV-NL63 spike peptides, collected before COVID-19 vaccination. The clonotype was recovered from a human donor who received a COVID-19 vaccine. V is TRBV6-5 and J is TRBJ2-5; perhaps TRBD1 as D (6 bases). CDR3 in DNA: TGTGCCAGCAGTACGTGGGGGCCGCAAGAGACCCAGTACTTC. Amino acid sequence: CASSTWGPQETQYF.